The 24 T cell receptor beta chains listed next were all sequenced from one sample in a study of blood T cell repertoires in COVID-19 (dated by TCRdb to the early 2020s). The receptor library was made with the immunoSEQ multiplex PCR assay. This is the immuneACCESS table as TCRdb keeps it, with only in-frame sequences that have V and J called. A part of the clones is gone; compared with another copy, unresolved V genes explain less than half, and the rest is unexplained. Here the sample has a few hundred thousand clones; over 75% occur a single time. The ten top clones hold approximately 7.8% of the sample. Sequencing input: peripheral blood. Receptors originate from a woman between 50 and 59 years old who had recovered from COVID-19.

The chain employs TRBV12-3 or TRBV12-4 and TRBJ1-1, with a weak D call TRBD1 (5 bases). The CDR3 has 12 residues. The V end lost 6 bases, the J end lost 7 bases, and 12 bases lay between the germline ends. The chain's CDR3 is CASSTGHREAFF. The CDR3 nucleotides read TGTGCCAGCAGCACCGGACATCGTGAAGCTTTCTTT.

This clone was observed a few times. Other DNA sequences in this specimen translate into the identical CDR3. The CDR3 spells CASTVSGNTIYF. The CDR3, as DNA: TGTGCCAGTACCGTCTCTGGAAACACCATATATTTT. The rearrangement links TRBV19 to TRBJ1-3; D remains ambiguous. CDR3 length equals 12 residues. Per germline, CDR1 LNHDA and CDR2 SQIVND (reference sequence). V was cut by 7 bases and J by 0 bases, with 4 bases left in between.

The rearrangement joins TRBV29-1 to TRBJ2-1; the match to TRBD2 covers 11 bases. V shed 7 bases and J 8 bases; nucleotides not matched to a gene: 10. In germline, CDR1 is SQVTM, CDR2 ANQGSEA. CDR3 length equals 14 residues. DNA for the CDR3: TGCAGCGCTGACGAGACTAGCGGGAAAGATGAGCAGTTCTTC. Its protein is CSADETSGKDEQFF.

The chain recombines TRBV29-1 with TRBJ2-7, with TRBD2 matching 7 bases. V shed 6 bases and J 1 base; nucleotides not matched to a gene: 12. Germline V gene data show CDR1 as SQVTM and CDR2 as ANQGSEA. The length of the CDR3 is 15 residues. CDR3 loop: CSVSSGGRESYEQYF. CDR3 coding DNA: TGCAGCGTGTCTAGTGGCGGGAGAGAATCCTACGAGCAGTACTTC.

The chain uses TRBV5-1 and TRBJ1-1; D is perhaps TRBD1 (5 bases). CDR1 and CDR2 from the germline V gene are SGHRS and YFSETQ. The CDR3 consists of 13 residues. V was cut by 4 bases and J by 4 bases, with 11 bases left in between. CDR3 sequence (DNA): TGCGCCAGCAGCACCACGGGGGGCACTGAAGCTTTCTTT. It translates to CASSTTGGTEAFF.

This chain links TRBV5-1 with TRBJ2-1; 11 bases line up with TRBD1. CDR3 length: 15 residues. The germline gives CDR1 SGHRS, CDR2 YFSETQ. V shed 4 bases and J 5 bases; nucleotides not matched to a gene: 5. The CDR3 DNA follows: TGCGCCAGCAGCCAGGACAGGGGGCAACACAATGAGCAGTTCTTC. Its protein product is CASSQDRGQHNEQFF.

V is TRBV28 and J is TRBJ1-5; 8 nucleotides agree with TRBD1. J gave up 7 bases and V 3 bases, and 8 bases lay outside the gene matches. The germline CDR1 and CDR2 sequences are MDHEN and SYDVKM. The CDR3 is 15 residues long. As DNA, the CDR3 is TGTGCCAGCAGTTTGCCAACAGGGACAGGACAGCCCCAGCATTTT. Its protein product is CASSLPTGTGQPQHF.

The chain carries TRBV9 and TRBJ1-6, with 8 bases fitting TRBD1. The germline V gene encodes CDR1 SGDLS and CDR2 YYNGEE. Trimming removed 4 bases from V and 7 bases from J; junction bases left unmatched: 4. The CDR3 has 14 residues. The CDR3 coding sequence is TGTGCCAGCAGCCCTGCAGGGGGCAATTCACCCCTCCACTTT. As protein: CASSPAGGNSPLHF.

This chain's CDR3 is CASARDSGGREQFF. The CDR3 DNA reads TGCGCCAGCGCTCGGGACAGTGGGGGTAGGGAGCAGTTCTTC. V usage is TRBV5-1 and J usage is TRBJ2-1; 7 bases map to TRBD1. This CDR3 has 14 residues. J was trimmed by 10 bases and V by 7 bases; bases with no gene match: 14. Germline loops: CDR1 SGHRS, CDR2 YFSETQ. The full variable domain, completed using reference TRBV5-1 and TRBJ2-1, is KAGVTQTPRYLIKTRGQQVTLSCSPISGHRSVSWYQQTPGQGLQFLFEYFSETQRNKGNFPGRFSGRQFSNSRSEMNVSTLELGDSALYLCASARDSGGREQFFGPGTRLTVL.

The chain couples TRBV13 to TRBJ2-1, with 12 bases fitting TRBD2. Germline lookup yields CDR1 PRHDT and CDR2 FYEKMQ (reference sequence). With V trimmed by 6 bases and J by 8 bases, 8 bases remained unmatched. This CDR3 spans 15 amino acids. CDR3 protein: CASSRLAGGTYEQFF. The CDR3 DNA reads as TGTGCCAGCAGTCGTCTAGCGGGAGGGACCTATGAGCAGTTCTTC.

V is TRBV6-5 and J is TRBJ2-7; TRBD1 might be the D (6 bases). The V end was cut by 0 bases, the J end by 1 base, with 10 bases between. This CDR3 spans 15 amino acids. Germline V lookup: CDR1 MNHEY, CDR2 SVGAGI. As DNA, the CDR3 is TGTGCCAGCAGTTACTCGTGGGACAAATCCTACGAGCAGTACTTC. It specifies CASSYSWDKSYEQYF.

The chain links TRBV5-6 to TRBJ1-2; 7 nucleotides align to TRBD1. The germline CDR1 and CDR2 sequences are SGHDT and YYEEEE. Germline trimming cut 4 bases from V and 8 bases from J; bases unmatched to any gene: 8. This CDR3 has 13 residues. This CDR3 is CASSADWGQGYTF. In nucleotides, the CDR3 is TGTGCCAGCAGCGCGGACTGGGGACAGGGCTACACCTTC.

The V call is TRBV11-2, the J call TRBJ2-1, with D hard to call. The CDR3 contains 15 residues. Germline V gene sequence: CDR1 SGHAT, CDR2 FQNNGV. Between the trimmed V and J ends, which lost 7 bases and 0 bases, there was a span of 13 bases. The CDR3: CASTNGLSSYNEQFF. In DNA form, the CDR3 reads TGTGCCAGCACCAACGGTTTGAGCTCCTACAATGAGCAGTTCTTC.

This chain connects TRBV5-1 to TRBJ1-4; D might be TRBD1 (5 bases). The CDR3 loop spans 16 amino acids. In germline, CDR1 is SGHRS, CDR2 YFSETQ. V shed 0 bases and J shed 2 bases, with 11 bases lying between them. The CDR3 DNA sequence: TGCGCCAGCAGCTTGGCCCTAAGGGGCACTAATGAAAAACTGTTTTTT. It specifies CASSLALRGTNEKLFF.

Only a few counts were recorded for this clone. The chain uses TRBV7-2 and TRBJ2-1, with TRBD2 matching over 11 bases. The CDR3 contains 14 residues. Germline CDR1 reads SGHTA; CDR2 reads FQGNSA. V shed 5 bases and J 9 bases; nucleotides not matched to a gene: 6. CDR3 DNA sequence: TGTGCCAGCAGCCCTAGCGGGGGGCGGGGTGAGCAGTTCTTC. This gives the protein CASSPSGGRGEQFF.

The chain employs TRBV28 and TRBJ1-5, with 7 bases lining up with TRBD1. The CDR3 loop spans 16 amino acids. V shed 3 bases and J 7 bases; nucleotides not matched to a gene: 12. The germline CDR1 and CDR2 sequences are MDHEN and SYDVKM. CDR3 sequence (DNA): TGTGCCAGCAGTTTGCCCGGGACAGTTAGAGGGCAGCCCCAGCATTTT. It is translated as CASSLPGTVRGQPQHF.

This clone is a singleton in its sample. The genes are TRBV6-6 and TRBJ1-2, with D hard to call. The CDR3 sequence is 13 residues long. V gave up 2 bases and J gave up 6 bases, with 10 bases separating them. Germline values: CDR1 MNHNY, CDR2 SVGAGI (reference sequence). The DNA for the CDR3 is TGTGCCAGCAGTTACCGGGAACCCAATGGCTACACCTTC. Encoded protein: CASSYREPNGYTF.

This rearrangement joins TRBV4-3 to TRBJ2-5, with D maybe TRBD1 (5 bases). The CDR3 is 14 residues long. V gave up 0 bases and J gave up 2 bases, with 7 bases separating them. Germline V CDR1 and CDR2: LGHNA, YSLEER. The CDR3 coding sequence is TGCGCCAGCAGCCAAGATCAGGGTCAAGAGACCCAGTACTTC. Amino acids: CASSQDQGQETQYF.

This chain links TRBV4-2 with TRBJ1-2, with D tentatively TRBD1 (5 bases). Deletions cut 0 bases from V and 4 bases from J, with 6 bases between. The CDR3 runs to 13 residues. Per germline, CDR1 LGHNA and CDR2 YNFKEQ. The CDR3 region has the DNA TGTGCCAGCAGCCAAGAGGACATCTATGGCTACACCTTC. It translates to CASSQEDIYGYTF.

The chain carries TRBV12-3 or TRBV12-4 and TRBJ2-3; possible D gene TRBD1, 5 bases. Trimming pared 6 bases from V and 2 bases from J, leaving 6 bases between. This CDR3 region has 12 residues. CDR3 nucleotide sequence: TGTGCCAGCAGGGACATCACAGATACGCAGTATTTT. This translates into CASRDITDTQYF.

V is TRBV19 and J is TRBJ2-7, with TRBD1 identical over 9 bases. CDR1 LNHDA and CDR2 SQIVND come from the germline V gene (reference sequence). V shed 10 bases and J 4 bases; nucleotides not matched to a gene: 8. The CDR3 contains 13 residues. In DNA form, the CDR3 reads TGTGCCACCAAGGACAGGGGCTCGTACGAGCAGTACTTC. It translates to CATKDRGSYEQYF.

This clone appeared once. J is TRBJ2-1 and V is TRBV7-2, with D possibly being TRBD2 (6 bases). Trimming took 7 bases from V and 7 from J, leaving 17 bases between them. CDR1 and CDR2 (germline): SGHTA, FQGNSA. The CDR3 runs 14 residues. The CDR3 region has the DNA TGTGCCAGCAACCAGGGACTGGCGGGGAATGAGCAGTTCTTC. Its protein is CASNQGLAGNEQFF. The full variable domain, in which reference TRBV7-2 and TRBJ2-1 provide the parts outside the CDR3, is GAGVSQSPSNKVTEKGKDVELRCDPISGHTALYWYRQSLGQGLEFLIYFQGNSAPDKSGLPSDRFSAERTGGSVSTLTIQRTQQEDSAVYLCASNQGLAGNEQFFGPGTRLTVL.

The chain joins TRBV4-1 to TRBJ1-2, with D possibly matching TRBD1 (5 bases). Trimming removed 2 bases at V and 7 bases at J, with 14 bases between. CDR1 and CDR2 (germline): MGHRA, YSYEKL. The CDR3 is 14 residues long. DNA of the CDR3: TGCGCCAGCAGCCAACTCCCAGGGTCAGGTGGCTACACCTTC. Amino acid sequence: CASSQLPGSGGYTF.

The chain has TRBV4-2 and TRBJ2-1; 16 positions agree with TRBD2. There are 18 residues in the CDR3. The germline V gene has CDR1 LGHNA and CDR2 YNFKEQ. The trim removed 2 bases at V and 1 base at J, leaving 2 bases unmatched. The CDR3 sequence: CASSQQGLAGGSYNEQFF. The CDR3 DNA is TGTGCCAGCAGCCAACAGGGACTAGCGGGAGGGTCCTACAATGAGCAGTTCTTC.